The present entry profiles one T cell receptor (beta chain) with its context. Its matching antigen is unknown. Germline CDR1 reads SGHVS; CDR2 reads FNYEAQ. This CDR3 comprises 14 residues. With 3 bases removed from V and 5 bases from J, the gap between germline ends came to 10 bases. This entry belongs to a study of T cell repertoires in cytomegalovirus infection. Each CDR3 protein is one row after TCRdb ran MiXCR on the reads. This sample has about 71,000 distinct CDR3 sequences, with 20% to 25% found just once. The sample was CD8+ T cells from cultured PBMCs, taken from culture after CMV antigen stimulation. This receptor was identified in a human donor in good health (CMV status not recorded). Some clones in this sample may be carry-over from other donors' samples. The chain uses TRBV7-6 and TRBJ2-2; D is perhaps TRBD1 (6 bases). This CDR3 is CASSFPGQTGELFF. Written as DNA, the CDR3 is TGTGCCAGCAGCTTCCCTGGACAGACCGGGGAGCTGTTTTTT.